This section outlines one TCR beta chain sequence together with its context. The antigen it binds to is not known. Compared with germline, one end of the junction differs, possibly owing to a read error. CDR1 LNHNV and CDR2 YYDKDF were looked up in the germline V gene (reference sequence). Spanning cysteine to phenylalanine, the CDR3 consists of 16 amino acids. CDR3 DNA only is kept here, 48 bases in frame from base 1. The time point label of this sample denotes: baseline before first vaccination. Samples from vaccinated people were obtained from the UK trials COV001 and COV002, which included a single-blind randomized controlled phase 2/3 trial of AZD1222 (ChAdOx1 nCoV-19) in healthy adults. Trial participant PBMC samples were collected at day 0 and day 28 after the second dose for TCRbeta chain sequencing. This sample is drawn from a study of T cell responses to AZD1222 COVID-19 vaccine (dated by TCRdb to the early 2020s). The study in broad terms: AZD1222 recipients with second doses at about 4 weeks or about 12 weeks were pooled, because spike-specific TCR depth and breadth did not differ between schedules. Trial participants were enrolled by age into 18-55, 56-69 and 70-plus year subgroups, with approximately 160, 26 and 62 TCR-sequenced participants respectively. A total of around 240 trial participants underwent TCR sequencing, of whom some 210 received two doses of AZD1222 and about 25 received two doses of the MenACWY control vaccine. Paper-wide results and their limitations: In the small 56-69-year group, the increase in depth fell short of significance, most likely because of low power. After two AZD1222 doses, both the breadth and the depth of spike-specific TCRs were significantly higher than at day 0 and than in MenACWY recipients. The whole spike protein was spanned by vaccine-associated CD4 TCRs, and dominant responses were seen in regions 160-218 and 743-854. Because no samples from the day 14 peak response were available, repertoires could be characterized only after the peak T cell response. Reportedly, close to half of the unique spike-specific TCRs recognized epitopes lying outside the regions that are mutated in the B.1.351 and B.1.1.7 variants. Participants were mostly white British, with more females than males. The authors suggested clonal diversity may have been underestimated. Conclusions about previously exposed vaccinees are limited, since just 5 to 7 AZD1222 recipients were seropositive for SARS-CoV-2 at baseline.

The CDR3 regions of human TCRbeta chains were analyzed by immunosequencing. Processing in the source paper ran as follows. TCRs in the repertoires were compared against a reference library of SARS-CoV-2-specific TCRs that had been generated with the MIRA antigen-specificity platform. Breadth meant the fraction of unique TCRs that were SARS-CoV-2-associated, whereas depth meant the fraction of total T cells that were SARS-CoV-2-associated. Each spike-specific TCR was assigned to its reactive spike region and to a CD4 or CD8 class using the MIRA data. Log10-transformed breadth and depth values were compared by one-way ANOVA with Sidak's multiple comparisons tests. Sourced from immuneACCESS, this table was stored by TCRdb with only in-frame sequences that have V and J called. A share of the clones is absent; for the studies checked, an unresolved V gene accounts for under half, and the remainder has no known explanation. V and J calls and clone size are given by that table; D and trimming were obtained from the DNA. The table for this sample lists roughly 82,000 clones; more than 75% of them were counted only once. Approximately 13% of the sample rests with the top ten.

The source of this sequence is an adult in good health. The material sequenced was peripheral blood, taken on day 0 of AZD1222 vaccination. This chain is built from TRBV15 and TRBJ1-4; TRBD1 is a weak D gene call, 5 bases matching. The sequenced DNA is TGTGCCACCAGCAGAGGTTCCACCAGGGCTAATGAAAAACTGCTTTTT. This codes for CATSRGSTRANEKLLF. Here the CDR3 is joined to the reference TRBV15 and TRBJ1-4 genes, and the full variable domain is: DAMVIQNPRYQVTQFGKPVTLSCSQTLNHNVMYWYQQKSSQAPKLLFHYYDKDFNNEADTPDNFQSRRPNTSFCFLDIRSPGLGDTAMYLCATSRGSTRANEKLLFGSGTQLSVL.